This T cell receptor beta chain comes out of a study of T-cell memory formation after mild COVID-19. The table lists this clonotype with many counts. One end of the junction is discordant with germline, which a read error may explain. TCRdb called the 5' RACE reads again in MiXCR, with one record for every CDR3 protein. The table records approximately 170,000 distinct CDR3 sequences, 10% to 15% of them present only once. Germline V lookup: CDR1 SEHNR, CDR2 FQNEAQ (reference sequence). The CDR3 has 11 residues. The genes are TRBV7-9 and TRBJ1-2; D perhaps matches TRBD1 (5 bases). The sequence derives from a man younger than 35 who had mild COVID-19 (a few samples of this study predate the infection). Cell type and time point are not known. The sequenced material came from PBMCs or a T cell subset sorted from them (not recorded which). The CDR3 DNA sequence: TGTGCCAGCAGTCCGCCGGGACGGCCGCCCTTC. Amino acids: CASSPPGRPPF.